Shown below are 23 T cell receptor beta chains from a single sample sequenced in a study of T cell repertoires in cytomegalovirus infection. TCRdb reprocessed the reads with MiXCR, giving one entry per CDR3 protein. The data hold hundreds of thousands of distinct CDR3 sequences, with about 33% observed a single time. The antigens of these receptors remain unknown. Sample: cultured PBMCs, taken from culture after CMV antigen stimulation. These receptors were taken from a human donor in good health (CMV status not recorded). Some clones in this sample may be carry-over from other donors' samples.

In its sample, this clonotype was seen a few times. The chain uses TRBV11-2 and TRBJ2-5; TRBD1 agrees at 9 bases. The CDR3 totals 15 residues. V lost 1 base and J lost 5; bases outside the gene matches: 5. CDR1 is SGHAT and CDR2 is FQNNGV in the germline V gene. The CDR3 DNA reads TGTGCCAGCAGCTTAGGCCGACAGGGGGGGGAGACCCAGTACTTC. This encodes CASSLGRQGGETQYF.

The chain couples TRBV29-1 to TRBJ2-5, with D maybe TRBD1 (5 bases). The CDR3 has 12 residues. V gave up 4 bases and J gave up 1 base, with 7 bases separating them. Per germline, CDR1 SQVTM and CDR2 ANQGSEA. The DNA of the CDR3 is TGCAGCGTTGGAGACAGCCAAGAGACCCAGTACTTC. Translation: CSVGDSQETQYF.

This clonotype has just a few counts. The CDR3 sequence: CSAGGTANQPQHF. CDR3 DNA sequence: TGCAGTGCTGGCGGGACGGCAAATCAGCCCCAGCATTTT. This chain uses TRBV20-1 with TRBJ1-5; D perhaps matches TRBD1 (5 bases). Germline-derived CDR1 and CDR2 are DFQATT and SNEGSKA (reference sequence). CDR3 length: 13 residues. V was shortened by 5 bases and J by 4 bases, with 12 bases between the two germline ends.

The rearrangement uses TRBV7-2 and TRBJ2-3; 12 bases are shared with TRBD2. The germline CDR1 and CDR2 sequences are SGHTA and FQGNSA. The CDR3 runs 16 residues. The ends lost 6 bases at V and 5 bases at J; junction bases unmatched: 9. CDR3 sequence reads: CASSRIGTSGLDTQYF. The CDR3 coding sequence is TGTGCCAGCAGTAGAATCGGGACTAGCGGGTTAGATACGCAGTATTTT.

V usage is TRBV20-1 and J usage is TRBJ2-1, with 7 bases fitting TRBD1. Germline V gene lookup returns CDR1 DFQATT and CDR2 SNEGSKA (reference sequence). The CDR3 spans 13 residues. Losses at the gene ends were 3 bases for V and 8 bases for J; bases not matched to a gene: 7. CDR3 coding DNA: TGCAGTGCTAGTAGACAGGGTGGCCATGAGCAGTTCTTC. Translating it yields CSASRQGGHEQFF.

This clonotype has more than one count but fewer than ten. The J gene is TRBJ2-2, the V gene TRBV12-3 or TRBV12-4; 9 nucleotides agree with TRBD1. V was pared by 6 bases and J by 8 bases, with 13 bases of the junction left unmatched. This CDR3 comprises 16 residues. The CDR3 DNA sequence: TGTGCCAGCAGCCTGAGCACAGGGGGCGGTTCAGGGGAGCTGTTTTTT. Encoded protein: CASSLSTGGGSGELFF.

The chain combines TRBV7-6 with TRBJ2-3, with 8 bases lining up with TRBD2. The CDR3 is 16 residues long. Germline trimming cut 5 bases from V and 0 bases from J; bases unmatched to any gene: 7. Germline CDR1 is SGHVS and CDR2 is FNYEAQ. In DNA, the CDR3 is TGTGCCAGCAGCCGGCGATTAGCGGGGAGCACAGATACGCAGTATTTT. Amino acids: CASSRRLAGSTDTQYF.

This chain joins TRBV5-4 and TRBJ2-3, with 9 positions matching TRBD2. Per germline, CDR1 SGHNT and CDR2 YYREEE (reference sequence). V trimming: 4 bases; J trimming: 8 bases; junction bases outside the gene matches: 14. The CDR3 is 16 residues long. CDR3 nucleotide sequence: TGTGCCAGCAGCGTACCCGCCGGGACTAGCTACGTTACGCAGTATTTT. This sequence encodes CASSVPAGTSYVTQYF.

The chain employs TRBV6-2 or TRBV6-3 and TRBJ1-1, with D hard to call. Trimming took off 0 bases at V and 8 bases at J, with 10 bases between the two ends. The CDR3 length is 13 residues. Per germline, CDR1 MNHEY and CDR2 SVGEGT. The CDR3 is CASSYSNGIEAFF. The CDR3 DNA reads TGTGCCAGCAGTTACTCGAACGGGATAGAAGCTTTCTTT.

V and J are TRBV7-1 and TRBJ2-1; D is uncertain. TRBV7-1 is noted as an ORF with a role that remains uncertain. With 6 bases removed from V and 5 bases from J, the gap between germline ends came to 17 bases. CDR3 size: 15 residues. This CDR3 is CASRIRTEANNEQFF. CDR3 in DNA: TGTGCCAGCAGAATAAGGACCGAGGCAAACAATGAGCAGTTCTTC.

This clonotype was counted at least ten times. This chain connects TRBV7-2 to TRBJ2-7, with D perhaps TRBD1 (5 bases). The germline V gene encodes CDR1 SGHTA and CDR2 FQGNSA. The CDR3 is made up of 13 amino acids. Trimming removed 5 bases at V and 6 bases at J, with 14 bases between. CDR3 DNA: TGTGCCAGCAGCCCCCCAGGGTCTCTCGAGCAGTACTTC. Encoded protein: CASSPPGSLEQYF.

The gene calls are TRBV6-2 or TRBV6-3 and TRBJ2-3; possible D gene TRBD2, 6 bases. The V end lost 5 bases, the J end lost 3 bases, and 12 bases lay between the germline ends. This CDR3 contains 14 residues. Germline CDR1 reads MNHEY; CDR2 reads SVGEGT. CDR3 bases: TGTGCCAGCAGTGCTAGCGTGGAGACAGATACGCAGTATTTT. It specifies CASSASVETDTQYF.

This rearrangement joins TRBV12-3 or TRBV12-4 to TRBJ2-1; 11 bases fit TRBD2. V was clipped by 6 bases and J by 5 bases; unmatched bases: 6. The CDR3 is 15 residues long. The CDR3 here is CASRIAGGPHNEQFF. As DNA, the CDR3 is TGTGCCAGCAGGATAGCGGGAGGGCCCCACAATGAGCAGTTCTTC.

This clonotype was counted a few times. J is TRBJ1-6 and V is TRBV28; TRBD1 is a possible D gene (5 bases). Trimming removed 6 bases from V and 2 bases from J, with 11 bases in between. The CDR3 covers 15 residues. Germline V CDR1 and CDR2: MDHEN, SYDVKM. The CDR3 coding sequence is TGTGCCAGCAGCCCCAAGGGGCCCTATAATTCACCCCTCCACTTT. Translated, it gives CASSPKGPYNSPLHF.

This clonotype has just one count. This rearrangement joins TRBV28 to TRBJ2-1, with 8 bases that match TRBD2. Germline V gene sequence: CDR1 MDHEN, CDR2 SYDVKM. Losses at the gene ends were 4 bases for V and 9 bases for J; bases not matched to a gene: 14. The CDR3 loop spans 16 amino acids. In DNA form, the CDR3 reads TGTGCCAGCAGTTCGTTAGGGCCCGCGGGGGGTATTGAGCAGTTCTTC. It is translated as CASSSLGPAGGIEQFF.

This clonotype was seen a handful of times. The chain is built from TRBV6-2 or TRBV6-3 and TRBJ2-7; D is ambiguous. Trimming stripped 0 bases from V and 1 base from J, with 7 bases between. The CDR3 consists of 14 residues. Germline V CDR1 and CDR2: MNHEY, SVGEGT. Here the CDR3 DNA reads TGTGCCAGCAGTTACTCGTACAAGTCCTACGAGCAGTACTTC. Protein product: CASSYSYKSYEQYF.

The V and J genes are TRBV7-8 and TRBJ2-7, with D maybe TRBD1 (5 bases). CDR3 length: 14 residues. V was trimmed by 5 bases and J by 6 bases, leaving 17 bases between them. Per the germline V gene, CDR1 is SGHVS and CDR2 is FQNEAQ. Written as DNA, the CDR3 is TGTGCCAGCAGCCCGACAGAATTCCATGCCGAGCAGTACTTC. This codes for CASSPTEFHAEQYF.

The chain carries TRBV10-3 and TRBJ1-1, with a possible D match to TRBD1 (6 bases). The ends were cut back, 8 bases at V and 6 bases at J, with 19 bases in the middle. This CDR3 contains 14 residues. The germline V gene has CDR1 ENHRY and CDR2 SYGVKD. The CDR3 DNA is TGTGCCATCGACCTCAGGGGAGACTTTGCTGAAGCTTTCTTT. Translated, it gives CAIDLRGDFAEAFF.

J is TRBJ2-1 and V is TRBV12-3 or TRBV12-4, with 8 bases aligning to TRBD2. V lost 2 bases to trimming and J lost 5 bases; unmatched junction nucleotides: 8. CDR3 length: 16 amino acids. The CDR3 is CASSLQSSGLHNEQFF. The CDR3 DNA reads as TGTGCCAGCAGTTTACAGTCTAGCGGGCTTCACAATGAGCAGTTCTTC.

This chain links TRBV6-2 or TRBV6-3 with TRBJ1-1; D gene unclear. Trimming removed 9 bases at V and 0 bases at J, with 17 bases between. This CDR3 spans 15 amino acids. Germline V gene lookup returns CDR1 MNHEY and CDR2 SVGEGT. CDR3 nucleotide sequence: TGTGCCAGACGGGAGGGTGTCCCCATGAACACTGAAGCTTTCTTT. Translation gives CARREGVPMNTEAFF.

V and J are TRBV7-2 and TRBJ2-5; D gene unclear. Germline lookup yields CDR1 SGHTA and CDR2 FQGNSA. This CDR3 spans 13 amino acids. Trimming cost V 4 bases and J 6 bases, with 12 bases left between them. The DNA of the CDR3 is TGTGCCAGCAGCTCCCACGCTCTCCAGACCCAGTACTTC. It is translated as CASSSHALQTQYF.

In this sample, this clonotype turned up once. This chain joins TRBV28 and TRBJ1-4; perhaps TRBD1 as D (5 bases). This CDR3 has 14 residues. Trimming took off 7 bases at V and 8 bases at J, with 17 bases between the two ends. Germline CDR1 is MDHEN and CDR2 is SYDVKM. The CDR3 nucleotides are TGTGCCAGCACCCAGTCCAGGGAGACGGAAAAACTGTTTTTT. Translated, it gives CASTQSRETEKLFF.

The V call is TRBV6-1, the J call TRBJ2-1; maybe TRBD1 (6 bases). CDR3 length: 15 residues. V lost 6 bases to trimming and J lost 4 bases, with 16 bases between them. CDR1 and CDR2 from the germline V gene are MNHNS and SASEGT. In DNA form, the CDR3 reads TGTGCCAGCAGAACCCCGGGACAAGGATACAATGAGCAGTTCTTC. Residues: CASRTPGQGYNEQFF.